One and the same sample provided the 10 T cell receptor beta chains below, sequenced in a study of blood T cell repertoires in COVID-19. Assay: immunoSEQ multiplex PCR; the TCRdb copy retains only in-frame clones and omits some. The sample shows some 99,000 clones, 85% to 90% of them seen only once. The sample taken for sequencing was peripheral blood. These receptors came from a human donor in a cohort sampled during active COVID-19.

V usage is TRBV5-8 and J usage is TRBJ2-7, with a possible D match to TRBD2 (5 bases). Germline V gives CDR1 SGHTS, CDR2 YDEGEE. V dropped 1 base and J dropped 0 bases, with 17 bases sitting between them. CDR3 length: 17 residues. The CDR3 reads CASSLSRGPISSYEQYF. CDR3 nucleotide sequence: TGTGCCAGCAGCTTGTCAAGAGGGCCGATCAGCTCCTACGAGCAGTACTTC. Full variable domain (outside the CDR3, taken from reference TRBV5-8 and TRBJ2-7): EAGVTQSPTHLIKTRGQQATLRCSPISGHTSVYWYQQALGLGLQFLLWYDEGEERNRGNFPPRFSGRQFPNYSSELNVNALELEDSALYLCASSLSRGPISSYEQYFGPGTRLTVT.

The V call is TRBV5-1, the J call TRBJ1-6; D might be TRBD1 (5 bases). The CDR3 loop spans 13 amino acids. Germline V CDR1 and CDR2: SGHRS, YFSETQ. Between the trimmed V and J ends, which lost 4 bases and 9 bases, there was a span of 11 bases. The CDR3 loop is CASSDPGGSPLHF. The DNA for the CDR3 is TGCGCCAGCAGCGACCCCGGGGGTTCACCCCTCCACTTT.

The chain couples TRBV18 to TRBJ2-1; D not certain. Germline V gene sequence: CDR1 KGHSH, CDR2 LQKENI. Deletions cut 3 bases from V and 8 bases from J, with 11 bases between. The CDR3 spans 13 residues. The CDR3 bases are TGTGCCAGCTCACCCCGGCAGGCCGATGAGCAGTTCTTC. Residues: CASSPRQADEQFF.

As DNA, the CDR3 is TGTGCCAGGCGACAGGGGGCGATTACTGAAGCTTTCTTT. Amino acids: CARRQGAITEAFF. The rearrangement joins TRBV12-3 or TRBV12-4 to TRBJ1-1; 10 bases map to TRBD1. V lost 9 bases, J lost 5 bases, and 6 bases stayed unmatched. This CDR3 contains 13 residues.

CDR3 nucleotide sequence: TGCGCCAGCAGCTTGGCCGGCAGGGGCTCCTACGAGCAGTACTTC. Translated: CASSLAGRGSYEQYF. V gene TRBV5-1 combines with J gene TRBJ2-7; possibly TRBD1 for D (6 bases). Trimming pared 0 bases from V and 0 bases from J, leaving 10 bases between. Germline V gene data show CDR1 as SGHRS and CDR2 as YFSETQ. This CDR3 spans 15 amino acids.

This CDR3 reads CASSLVGRSSDTQYF. CDR3 sequence (DNA): TGCGCCAGCAGCTTGGTTGGCCGATCATCCGATACGCAGTATTTT. V and J are TRBV5-1 and TRBJ2-3; no firm D call. This CDR3 contains 15 residues. V gave up 0 bases and J gave up 6 bases, with 14 bases separating them. The germline CDR1 and CDR2 sequences are SGHRS and YFSETQ.

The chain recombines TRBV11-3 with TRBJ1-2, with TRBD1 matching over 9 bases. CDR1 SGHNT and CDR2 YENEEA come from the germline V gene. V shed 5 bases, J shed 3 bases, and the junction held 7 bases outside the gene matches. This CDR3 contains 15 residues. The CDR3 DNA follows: TGTGCCAGCAGCCGACAGGGGGATCAATACTATGGCTACACCTTC. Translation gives CASSRQGDQYYGYTF.

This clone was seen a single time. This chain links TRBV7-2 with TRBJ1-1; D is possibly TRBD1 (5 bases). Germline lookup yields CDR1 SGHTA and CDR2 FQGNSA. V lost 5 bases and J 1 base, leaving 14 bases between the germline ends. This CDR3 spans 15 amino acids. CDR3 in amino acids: CASSPFQGRNTEAFF. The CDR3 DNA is TGTGCCAGCAGCCCCTTTCAGGGAAGGAACACTGAAGCTTTCTTT.

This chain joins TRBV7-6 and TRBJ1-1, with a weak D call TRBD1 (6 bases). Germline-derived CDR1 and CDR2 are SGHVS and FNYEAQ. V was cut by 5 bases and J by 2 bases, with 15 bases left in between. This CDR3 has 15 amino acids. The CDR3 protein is CASSLPRGDNTEAFF. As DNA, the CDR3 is TGTGCCAGCAGCCTACCCAGGGGAGACAACACTGAAGCTTTCTTT.

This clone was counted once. CDR3 residues: CAQTRGQQFETQYF. The CDR3 DNA reads as TGTGCCCAAACTAGAGGGCAGCAGTTTGAGACCCAGTACTTC. The J gene is TRBJ2-5, the V gene TRBV7-9; perhaps TRBD2 as D (5 bases). Germline CDR1 SEHNR, CDR2 FQNEAQ (reference sequence). The germline V and J ends were trimmed by 11 bases and 5 bases, with 21 bases remaining between them. The CDR3 runs 14 residues.